What follows are 26 T cell receptor beta chains derived from one specimen sequenced in a study of human T cells and chemical hapten exposure. Noted time point: pre-sensitization, week 0. Regarding treatment: therapeutic diphenylcyclopropenone sensitization with weekly scalp DPC. TCRdb re-derived calls from the RACE reads in MiXCR, one entry per CDR3 protein. The profile shows nearly 110,000 distinct CDR3 sequences, roughly 12% of them singletons. The material sequenced was whole blood, taken in connection with sensitization to the hapten diphenylcyclopropenone (DPC). The receptors here all came from a woman aged 50 to 65 with alopecia areata. Some clones in this sample may be carry-over from other donors' samples.

This clonotype was observed many times. Written as DNA, the CDR3 is TGTGCCAGCAGTTACTCAGCCGGTAGCGGGAGATCAAGTGTCCATGAGCAGTTCTTC. Amino acid sequence: CASSYSAGSGRSSVHEQFF. This sequence joins TRBV6-5 and TRBJ2-1; 9 bases agree with TRBD2. CDR3 length equals 19 residues. Germline CDR1 reads MNHEY; CDR2 reads SVGAGI. The V gene end was trimmed by 0 bases and the J gene end by 8 bases; junction bases not matched to a gene: 17.

This clonotype occurred many times. The chain uses TRBV20-1 and TRBJ1-2; no firm D call. This CDR3 is built from 12 residues. Per the germline V gene, CDR1 is DFQATT and CDR2 is SNEGSKA (reference sequence). Trimming took 0 bases from V and 6 from J, leaving 8 bases between them. The CDR3 nucleotides are TGCAGTGCTAGAGATTTGGGGAATGGCTACACCTTC. It yields the protein CSARDLGNGYTF.

The sample holds a few counts of this clonotype. The chain combines TRBV5-4 with TRBJ1-4; possible D gene TRBD1, 6 bases. Germline CDR1 SGHNT, CDR2 YYREEE (reference sequence). The germline V and J ends were trimmed by 4 bases and 5 bases, with 15 bases remaining between them. The CDR3 spans 15 residues. The CDR3 DNA follows: TGTGCCAGCAGCACTCGGGGGGGGCGCAATGAAAAACTGTTTTTT. It specifies CASSTRGGRNEKLFF.

This clonotype was observed at least ten times. CDR3 sequence: CASSHRTGRENTEAFF. The CDR3 DNA reads as TGTGCCAGCTCCCATAGGACAGGGAGAGAGAACACTGAAGCTTTCTTT. V is TRBV18 and J is TRBJ1-1, with TRBD1 matching 8 bases. This CDR3 is built from 16 residues. Germline CDR1 KGHSH, CDR2 LQKENI. V trimming: 6 bases; J trimming: 1 base; junction bases outside the gene matches: 10.

Many counts were recorded for this clonotype. V is TRBV18 and J is TRBJ1-4; D call uncertain. Germline lookup yields CDR1 KGHSH and CDR2 LQKENI. The CDR3 has 15 amino acids. Trimming left V 3 bases short and J 5 bases short, with 13 bases between. CDR3 amino acids: CASSPNSGWNEKLFF. CDR3 sequence (DNA): TGTGCCAGCTCACCGAACAGTGGGTGGAATGAAAAACTGTTTTTT. The variable domain in full, with the rest retrieved from reference TRBV18 and TRBJ1-4, is NAGVMQNPRHLVRRRGQEARLRCSPMKGHSHVYWYRQLPEEGLKFMVYLQKENIIDESGMPKERFSAEFPKEGPSILRIQQVVRGDSAAYFCASSPNSGWNEKLFFGSGTQLSVL.

This clonotype was picked up many times. The V call is TRBV18, the J call TRBJ2-7; possibly TRBD2 for D (6 bases). The CDR3 covers 12 residues. V was clipped by 5 bases and J by 4 bases, with 9 bases between them. The germline CDR1 and CDR2 sequences are KGHSH and LQKENI. CDR3 sequence: CASSVGGYEQYF. In DNA, the CDR3 is TGTGCCAGCTCAGTTGGGGGGTACGAGCAGTACTTC.

This clonotype occurred many times. The rearrangement uses TRBV4-2 and TRBJ2-7; possibly TRBD2 for D (5 bases). CDR1 and CDR2 from the germline V gene are LGHNA and YNFKEQ. The CDR3 loop spans 14 amino acids. V lost 0 bases to trimming and J lost 2 bases, with 8 bases between them. The CDR3 region has the DNA TGTGCCAGCAGCCAAGACAGCGGAACCTACGAGCAGTACTTC. Amino acid sequence: CASSQDSGTYEQYF.

The table lists this clonotype with many counts. The rearrangement uses TRBV3-1 and TRBJ2-7; maybe TRBD1 (6 bases). The germline V gene encodes CDR1 LGHDT and CDR2 YNNKEL (reference sequence). The CDR3 sequence is 13 residues long. Trimming removed 6 bases at V and 1 base at J, with 10 bases between. The CDR3 protein is CASRVQGSYEQYF. Here the CDR3 DNA reads TGTGCCAGCAGGGTACAGGGTTCCTACGAGCAGTACTTC.

This clonotype appeared a single time. The rearrangement joins TRBV18 to TRBJ1-4; D perhaps matches TRBD1 (5 bases). Trimming took off 10 bases at V and 4 bases at J, with 13 bases between the two ends. CDR3 length equals 13 residues. Germline V gene lookup returns CDR1 KGHSH and CDR2 LQKENI. This CDR3 reads CATSGGNNEKLFF. As DNA, the CDR3 is TGTGCCACGTCGGGGGGGAATAATGAAAAACTGTTTTTT.

This clonotype was detected only a few times. This chain connects TRBV23-1 to TRBJ2-5; 8 positions match TRBD1. Being an ORF, TRBV23-1 has a function that is uncertain. The CDR3 consists of 17 residues. V gave up 1 base and J gave up 5 bases; unmatched junction bases: 12. The CDR3 loop reads CASSQYRRTGFDETQYF. Here the CDR3 DNA reads TGCGCCAGCAGTCAATATCGCCGGACAGGGTTTGATGAGACCCAGTACTTC.

The sample holds many counts of this clonotype. The chain links TRBV5-1 to TRBJ2-6; D might be TRBD2 (7 bases). This CDR3 has 15 residues. CDR1 is SGHRS and CDR2 is YFSETQ in the germline V gene. V lost 1 base and J lost 4, with 9 bases in between. The DNA of the CDR3 is TGCGCCAGCAGCTTGAGCGGGACAGGGGCCAACGTCCTGACTTTC. Translated: CASSLSGTGANVLTF.

The V gene is TRBV18, the J gene TRBJ2-5; D gene uncertain. Trimming pared 3 bases from V and 3 bases from J, leaving 8 bases between. Germline-derived CDR1 and CDR2 are KGHSH and LQKENI. This CDR3 region has 13 residues. The CDR3 DNA sequence: TGTGCCAGCTCACCGCCGGCCGAAGAGACCCAGTACTTC. As protein: CASSPPAEETQYF. Combining the CDR3 with reference TRBV18 and TRBJ2-5 gives the whole variable domain NAGVMQNPRHLVRRRGQEARLRCSPMKGHSHVYWYRQLPEEGLKFMVYLQKENIIDESGMPKERFSAEFPKEGPSILRIQQVVRGDSAAYFCASSPPAEETQYFGPGTRLLVL.

This sequence joins TRBV10-3 and TRBJ1-4; possibly TRBD1 for D (5 bases). Germline-derived CDR1 and CDR2 are ENHRY and SYGVKD. This CDR3 region has 14 residues. Trimming removed 4 bases at V and 8 bases at J, with 14 bases between. The CDR3: CAISAGQNGEKLFF. The CDR3 bases are TGTGCCATCAGTGCAGGGCAGAACGGCGAAAAACTGTTTTTT.

This clonotype was counted many times. The J gene is TRBJ2-3, the V gene TRBV12-3 or TRBV12-4; the match to TRBD2 covers 7 bases. V lost 4 bases and J lost 2; bases outside the gene matches: 6. CDR3 length: 15 amino acids. The CDR3 reads CASSSSGSLTDTQYF. The CDR3 DNA is TGTGCCAGCAGTTCTAGCGGTTCCCTCACAGATACGCAGTATTTT.

This clonotype was picked up a small number of times. This chain connects TRBV7-9 to TRBJ2-3; D gene uncertain. The germline V gene has CDR1 SEHNR and CDR2 FQNEAQ (reference sequence). V dropped 0 bases and J dropped 3 bases, with 10 bases sitting between them. The CDR3 extends over 15 amino acids. This CDR3 reads CASSLAAARTDTQYF. The CDR3, as DNA: TGTGCCAGCAGCTTAGCCGCAGCAAGAACAGATACGCAGTATTTT.

This chain links TRBV3-1 with TRBJ2-3; D is uncertain. This CDR3 is built from 15 residues. Per germline, CDR1 LGHDT and CDR2 YNNKEL (reference sequence). Deletions cut 4 bases from V and 4 bases from J, with 15 bases between. The CDR3 sequence: CASSLRASGADTQYF. The CDR3 DNA sequence: TGTGCCAGCAGCCTCCGGGCCTCAGGCGCAGATACGCAGTATTTT.

This clonotype came up many times. The chain combines TRBV10-1 with TRBJ2-2; D may be TRBD2 (5 bases). The ends were cut back, 3 bases at V and 0 bases at J, with 8 bases in the middle. The CDR3 runs to 15 residues. Germline-derived CDR1 and CDR2 are WNHNN and SYGVQD (reference sequence). The DNA of the CDR3 is TGCGCCAGCAGTGACGGTAGCGCGAACACCGGGGAGCTGTTTTTT. Its protein product is CASSDGSANTGELFF.

The chain links TRBV10-3 to TRBJ1-5; D not certain. CDR1 is ENHRY, CDR2 SYGVKD, per germline. V was pared by 8 bases and J by 4 bases, with 9 bases between. The CDR3 spans 12 residues. This chain's CDR3 is CAIRAENQPQHF. The CDR3 region has the DNA TGTGCCATCCGGGCAGAGAATCAGCCCCAGCATTTT.

This clonotype was detected a few times. The rearrangement links TRBV6-2 or TRBV6-3 to TRBJ1-1, with D perhaps TRBD1 (6 bases). Germline V lookup: CDR1 MNHEY, CDR2 SVGEGT. Trimming left V 6 bases short and J 10 bases short, with 15 bases between. The CDR3 is 12 amino acids. This CDR3 reads CASSSTGRGAFF. The CDR3 DNA is TGTGCCAGCAGCAGTACAGGGAGGGGAGCTTTCTTT.

V usage is TRBV28 and J usage is TRBJ2-7; possibly TRBD1 or TRBD2 for D (5 bases each). Germline assignment: CDR1 MDHEN and CDR2 SYDVKM. This CDR3 is 15 amino acids long. V was shortened by 7 bases and J by 0 bases, with 16 bases between the two germline ends. CDR3 region: CASTSPGRNSYEQYF. The CDR3 coding sequence is TGTGCCAGCACCTCTCCGGGACGGAACTCCTACGAGCAGTACTTC.

The chain uses TRBV6-2 or TRBV6-3 and TRBJ2-1; weak D call: TRBD1 (6 bases). CDR3 length equals 12 residues. In germline, CDR1 is MNHEY, CDR2 SVGEGT. Trimming pared 7 bases from V and 7 bases from J, leaving 11 bases between. DNA of the CDR3: TGTGCCAGCACTGACAGGCTTAATGAGCAGTTCTTC. Translating gives CASTDRLNEQFF.

This clonotype was seen only a few times. This chain joins TRBV29-1 and TRBJ2-1; TRBD2 is a possible D gene (5 bases). There are 13 residues in the CDR3. The V gene's germline CDR1 is SQVTM and CDR2 ANQGSEA. V was pared by 3 bases and J by 13 bases, with 19 bases between. The CDR3 sequence is CSVEVGGRATQFF. Written as DNA, the CDR3 is TGCAGCGTTGAGGTGGGCGGGCGAGCGACTCAGTTCTTC.

This chain joins TRBV27 and TRBJ2-5; a possible D gene is TRBD2 (6 bases). V dropped 5 bases and J dropped 5 bases, with 24 bases sitting between them. The CDR3 covers 17 residues. CDR1 and CDR2 from the germline V gene are MNHEY and SMNVEV (reference sequence). CDR3 region: CASSPLISPLATETQYF. The DNA for the CDR3 is TGTGCCAGCAGTCCCCTTATTTCCCCACTAGCTACGGAGACCCAGTACTTC.

At least ten counts were recorded for this clonotype. This rearrangement joins TRBV6-1 to TRBJ1-3; maybe TRBD1 (5 bases). This CDR3 is built from 13 residues. Germline assignment: CDR1 MNHNS and CDR2 SASEGT. The germline V and J ends were trimmed by 5 bases and 9 bases, with 14 bases remaining between them. The CDR3 bases are TGTGCCAGCAGTTCGGACATCCGCGTCACCATATATTTT. This translates into CASSSDIRVTIYF.

This clonotype was counted at least ten times. V usage is TRBV9 and J usage is TRBJ2-1; TRBD2 matches 8 bases. Germline V gene data show CDR1 as SGDLS and CDR2 as YYNGEE. The V gene end was trimmed by 7 bases and the J gene end by 9 bases; junction bases not matched to a gene: 9. The CDR3 has 13 residues. The CDR3 loop reads CASSGLAGGEQFF. The CDR3 DNA sequence: TGTGCCAGCTCAGGACTAGCCGGGGGTGAGCAGTTCTTC.

This clonotype was seen a handful of times. V is TRBV28 and J is TRBJ2-7; no reliable D call. The ends were cut back, 6 bases at V and 3 bases at J, with 12 bases in the middle. The CDR3 runs 13 residues. CDR1 and CDR2 (germline): MDHEN, SYDVKM. In DNA, the CDR3 is TGTGCCAGCAGCCCCCATCAGATCTACGAGCAGTACTTC. This translates into CASSPHQIYEQYF.